A single T cell receptor (beta chain) is shown here with its context. Sequenced by immunoSEQ multiplex PCR; TCRdb stores in-frame clones only, minus some. The data hold more than 70,000 clones, with under 80% observed a single time. This record belongs to a study of blood T cell repertoires in COVID-19. Study information: The study drew acute and convalescent COVID-19 samples from the United States, Italy and Spain. T cells, B-cell-depleted T cells, or PBMCs supplied cDNA or gDNA.

CDR1 and CDR2 from the germline V gene are SGHRS and YFSETQ. This CDR3 contains 14 residues. After removal of 4 bases from V and 5 bases from J, the junction contained 5 bases not matched to a gene. The sequence was obtained from a human donor in a cohort sampled during active COVID-19. The chain links TRBV5-1 to TRBJ2-3, with 9 bases fitting TRBD1. The sample consisted of peripheral blood. CDR3: CASSPGQGRDTQYF. DNA for the CDR3: TGCGCCAGCAGCCCCGGACAGGGGAGAGATACGCAGTATTTT.